This T cell receptor (beta chain) was retrieved from a study of blood T cell repertoires in COVID-19. Study-level background: T cells, B-cell-depleted T cells, or PBMCs provided the cDNA or gDNA that served as material.

V lost 6 bases and J lost 0, with 15 bases in between. This CDR3 comprises 16 residues. CDR1 SNHLY and CDR2 FYNNEI come from the germline V gene. This table comes from immunoSEQ multiplex PCR, and its TCRdb copy is limited to in-frame clones, with some not included. The top ten hold approximately 1.7% of the sample, which has about 88,000 clones, approximately 90% seen once. The specimen sequenced was peripheral blood. The clonotype originates from a man aged 55 to 70 with acute or convalescent COVID-19. The rearrangement joins TRBV2 to TRBJ1-3; D is perhaps TRBD1 (6 bases). CDR3 amino acids: CASRAITGSSGNTIYF. Written as DNA, the CDR3 is TGTGCCAGCAGGGCTATAACAGGGAGCTCTGGAAACACCATATATTTT.